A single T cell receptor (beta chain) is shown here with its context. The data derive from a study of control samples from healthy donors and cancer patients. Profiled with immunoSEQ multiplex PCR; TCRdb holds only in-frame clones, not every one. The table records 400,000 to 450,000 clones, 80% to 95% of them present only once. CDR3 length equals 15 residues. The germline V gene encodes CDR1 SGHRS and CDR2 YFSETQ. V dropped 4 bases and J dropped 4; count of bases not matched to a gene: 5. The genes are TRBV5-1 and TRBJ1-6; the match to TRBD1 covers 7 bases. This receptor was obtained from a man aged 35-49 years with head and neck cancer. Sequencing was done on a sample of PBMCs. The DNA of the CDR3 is TGCGCCAGCAGCCTAGGGACAGTTTATAATTCACCCCTCCACTTT. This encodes CASSLGTVYNSPLHF.